These T cell receptor beta chains were read from a single sample in a study of Ad26.COV2.S vaccination and SARS-CoV-2 variants. Clones were sequenced by immunoSEQ multiplex PCR, and TCRdb holds only the in-frame ones, with some missing. The sample lists about 320,000 clones; 86% were seen once. The specimen comprised peripheral blood, sampled in a trial of Ad26.COV2.S vaccine versus placebo. The receptors shown here come from a person aged 18-60 years who received the Ad26.COV2.S COVID-19 vaccine or a placebo. Each CDR3 is given with its conserved first and last residue. Size is omitted from some rows. Given values are once, few, many or a class for expanded clones.

V gene: TRBV18
clone size: .
J gene: TRBJ2-7
CDR3 protein: CASSGGQGSYEQYF

V gene: TRBV5-1
clone size: .
J gene: TRBJ2-5
CDR3 protein: CASSSDRSETQYF

V gene: TRBV7-6
clone size: .
J gene: TRBJ2-7
CDR3 protein: CASSLEGTGEQYF

V gene: TRBV3-1/TRBV3-2
clone size: .
J gene: TRBJ1-1
CDR3 protein: CASRGTVYTEAFF

V gene: TRBV7-9
clone size: .
J gene: TRBJ2-7
CDR3 protein: CASTPGEGGGYEQYF

V gene: TRBV4-1
clone size: .
J gene: TRBJ1-4
CDR3 protein: CASSQGQGRGEKLFF

V gene: TRBV6-6
clone size: .
J gene: TRBJ2-1
CDR3 protein: CASSRLVSEQFF

V gene: TRBV6-5
clone size: .
J gene: TRBJ2-7
CDR3 protein: CASSFSTGGDEQYF

V gene: TRBV7-8
clone size: once
J gene: TRBJ1-6
CDR3 protein: CASSLDTGSSYNSPLHF

V gene: TRBV29-1
clone size: once
J gene: TRBJ2-1
CDR3 protein: CSVLISGTGLYNEQFF

V gene: TRBV19
clone size: .
J gene: TRBJ2-1
CDR3 protein: CASSTTGLAGGHGFF

V gene: TRBV20-1
clone size: once
J gene: TRBJ2-5
CDR3 protein: CSASLGNSQKETQYF

V gene: TRBV20-1
clone size: .
J gene: TRBJ1-2
CDR3 protein: CSARDDSGYTF

V gene: TRBV7-3
clone size: .
J gene: TRBJ2-1
CDR3 protein: CASSTGISSYNEQFF

V gene: TRBV5-6
clone size: few
J gene: TRBJ2-3
CDR3 protein: CASSLPSRAGTSVRDTQYF

V gene: TRBV5-4
clone size: .
J gene: TRBJ2-7
CDR3 protein: CASSLDRNYEQYF

V gene: TRBV15
clone size: .
J gene: TRBJ2-5
CDR3 protein: CATKTGPQETQYF

V gene: TRBV18
clone size: .
J gene: TRBJ2-1
CDR3 protein: CASSRDRGSYNEQFF

V gene: TRBV29-1
clone size: .
J gene: TRBJ1-2
CDR3 protein: CSGDSNYGYTF

V gene: TRBV4-3
clone size: .
J gene: TRBJ1-3
CDR3 protein: CASSQDSTPYSGNTIYF

V gene: TRBV9
clone size: .
J gene: TRBJ2-1
CDR3 protein: CASSVFSGGAASSYNEQFF

V gene: TRBV7-2
clone size: .
J gene: TRBJ1-6
CDR3 protein: CASSFRRTEGNSPLHF

V gene: TRBV7-9
clone size: many
J gene: TRBJ2-6
CDR3 protein: CASHRGNSGANVLTF

V gene: TRBV30
clone size: .
J gene: TRBJ1-1
CDR3 protein: CAWSVSRVNTEAFF

V gene: TRBV11-2
clone size: .
J gene: TRBJ2-1
CDR3 protein: CASSFYKSNEQFF

V gene: TRBV29-1
clone size: .
J gene: TRBJ1-2
CDR3 protein: CSVVGGDGYTF

V gene: TRBV6-1
clone size: .
J gene: TRBJ2-3
CDR3 protein: CASSELRRSTDTQYF

V gene: TRBV5-1
clone size: .
J gene: TRBJ2-7
CDR3 protein: CASSVPLVSGNEQYF

V gene: TRBV3-1/TRBV3-2
clone size: .
J gene: TRBJ2-5
CDR3 protein: CASSQAWGGEETQYF

V gene: TRBV6-5
clone size: few
J gene: TRBJ1-1
CDR3 protein: CASRDETLGRGAFF

V gene: TRBV11-2
clone size: .
J gene: TRBJ1-1
CDR3 protein: CASSRTATEAFF

V gene: TRBV10-3
clone size: .
J gene: TRBJ1-2
CDR3 protein: CAISESNRDYGYTF

V gene: TRBV4-1
clone size: .
J gene: TRBJ1-2
CDR3 protein: CASSQGSGFDYGYTF

V gene: TRBV6-1
clone size: .
J gene: TRBJ1-5
CDR3 protein: CASSEGATREAQHF

V gene: TRBV5-8
clone size: .
J gene: TRBJ1-1
CDR3 protein: CASPTDMNTEAFF

V gene: TRBV5-4
clone size: .
J gene: TRBJ1-1
CDR3 protein: CASSAGTGVNTEAFF

V gene: TRBV10-3
clone size: .
J gene: TRBJ1-2
CDR3 protein: CAIRLTENYGYTF

V gene: TRBV3-1/TRBV3-2
clone size: .
J gene: TRBJ2-1
CDR3 protein: CASSRSSSGGKNEQFF

V gene: TRBV21-1
clone size: .
J gene: TRBJ2-7
CDR3 protein: CASSNYGESYEQYF

V gene: TRBV14
clone size: .
J gene: TRBJ1-2
CDR3 protein: CASSQGTGNYTF

V gene: TRBV9
clone size: .
J gene: TRBJ2-1
CDR3 protein: CASSETGDRINEQFF

V gene: TRBV6-5
clone size: .
J gene: TRBJ1-3
CDR3 protein: CASRSGAVGNTIYF

V gene: TRBV11-3
clone size: .
J gene: TRBJ2-5
CDR3 protein: CASSPGQGARETQYF

V gene: TRBV7-9
clone size: .
J gene: TRBJ1-5
CDR3 protein: CASSSSGQGLKNQPQHF

V gene: TRBV2
clone size: .
J gene: TRBJ2-3
CDR3 protein: CASEGQGSTDTQYF

V gene: TRBV4-1
clone size: .
J gene: TRBJ2-1
CDR3 protein: CASSQDPVREQFF